These 25 T cell receptor beta chains share one sample of origin, sequenced in a study of cytomegalovirus exposure and HLA in healthy donors. It was with 60 Vbeta and 13 Jbeta primers that the PCR ran. The repertoire was sequenced with immunoSEQ multiplex PCR; TCRdb's copy has only in-frame clones and lacks some. Among some 200,000 clones, about three quarters were seen once, and the ten largest hold roughly 2%. The source material was PBMCs. The receptors come from a man between 18 and 35 years old in good health and CMV-seronegative.

V is TRBV5-4 and J is TRBJ1-1; possibly TRBD1 for D (5 bases). The CDR3 has 14 residues. The V end lost 0 bases, the J end lost 4 bases, and 10 bases lay between the germline ends. Germline V gene data show CDR1 as SGHNT and CDR2 as YYREEE (reference sequence). The chain's CDR3 is CASSLEGRITEAFF. The CDR3 DNA reads TGTGCCAGCAGCTTGGAGGGGAGGATCACTGAAGCTTTCTTT.

V gene TRBV18 combines with J gene TRBJ1-2, with D possibly TRBD1 on 5 matching bases. CDR1 is KGHSH, CDR2 LQKENI, per germline. The CDR3 totals 18 residues. With 2 bases removed from V and 0 bases from J, the gap between germline ends came to 19 bases. CDR3 nucleotide sequence: TGTGCCAGCTCACCATTCGGCACCACAGGTTGGGCTAACTATGGCTACACCTTC. Translated: CASSPFGTTGWANYGYTF.

This clone appeared a single time. The rearrangement uses TRBV6-1 and TRBJ2-2; D ambiguous. The CDR3 has 14 residues. The germline V and J ends were trimmed by 7 bases and 0 bases, with 9 bases remaining between them. The germline V gene has CDR1 MNHNS and CDR2 SASEGT. The CDR3 loop reads CASNRASNTGELFF. DNA of the CDR3: TGTGCCAGCAATCGAGCGTCGAACACCGGGGAGCTGTTTTTT.

The chain combines TRBV14 with TRBJ1-3, with D possibly TRBD1 on 6 matching bases. CDR1 and CDR2 from the germline V gene are SGHDN and FVKESK. V was trimmed by 3 bases and J by 4 bases, leaving 19 bases between them. CDR3 length: 17 amino acids. CDR3: CASSHGWGGQRGNTIYF. CDR3 coding DNA: TGTGCCAGCAGCCATGGATGGGGGGGACAACGAGGAAACACCATATATTTT.

The chain recombines TRBV19 with TRBJ2-1, with 8 bases lining up with TRBD2. V shed 10 bases and J 4 bases; nucleotides not matched to a gene: 6. The germline gives CDR1 LNHDA, CDR2 SQIVND (reference sequence). CDR3 length: 13 residues. CDR3 sequence (DNA): TGTGCCACCGGGAGGGCTATATACAATGAGCAGTTCTTC. This sequence encodes CATGRAIYNEQFF.

The V call is TRBV5-1, the J call TRBJ2-2, with D tentatively TRBD1 (5 bases). The CDR3 sequence is 13 residues long. V was cut by 5 bases and J by 7 bases, with 12 bases left in between. Germline lookup yields CDR1 SGHRS and CDR2 YFSETQ. CDR3: CASSFQGDGELFF. CDR3 bases: TGCGCCAGCAGTTTCCAGGGTGACGGGGAGCTGTTTTTT.

This chain links TRBV7-9 with TRBJ2-1; 9 positions agree with TRBD2. The V gene's germline CDR1 is SEHNR and CDR2 FQNEAQ (reference sequence). There are 16 residues in the CDR3. Germline trimming cut 5 bases from V and 9 bases from J; bases unmatched to any gene: 14. Here the CDR3 reads CASSTDWGTSFSEQFF. The CDR3 DNA follows: TGTGCCAGCAGCACCGACTGGGGGACTAGCTTCAGTGAGCAGTTCTTC.

This clone was counted only a few times. The V call is TRBV30, the J call TRBJ2-1; 10 bases agree with TRBD2. The CDR3 runs 14 residues. Germline CDR1 is GTSNPN and CDR2 is SVGIG (reference sequence). Unmatched junction bases numbered 7, after V lost 3 bases and J lost 8 bases. CDR3 sequence: CAWSTSGNLHEQFF. The CDR3 DNA follows: TGTGCCTGGAGCACTAGCGGGAATCTGCATGAGCAGTTCTTC.

The chain is built from TRBV19 and TRBJ1-3, with D possibly matching TRBD1 (5 bases). This CDR3 has 15 residues. Trimming shortened V by 5 bases and J by 0 bases, and 11 bases separated the two germline ends. The germline V gene encodes CDR1 LNHDA and CDR2 SQIVND (reference sequence). Here the CDR3 reads CASSSLTGSGNTIYF. As DNA, the CDR3 is TGTGCCAGTAGTTCCCTCACAGGCTCTGGAAACACCATATATTTT.

This chain connects TRBV7-9 to TRBJ2-3; D gene uncertain. V was clipped by 1 base and J by 4 bases, with 12 bases between them. CDR1 SEHNR and CDR2 FQNEAQ come from the germline V gene (reference sequence). The CDR3 length is 15 residues. CDR3 bases: TGTGCCAGCAGCTTAGAAGGCCTAGTCGCAGATACGCAGTATTTT. Its translation is CASSLEGLVADTQYF. Variable domain in full (rest from reference TRBV7-9 and TRBJ2-3): DTGVSQNPRHKITKRGQNVTFRCDPISEHNRLYWYRQTLGQGPEFLTYFQNEAQLEKSRLLSDRFSAERPKGSFSTLEIQRTEQGDSAMYLCASSLEGLVADTQYFGPGTRLTVL.

The rearrangement links TRBV7-9 to TRBJ2-3; 8 bases agree with TRBD1. The CDR3 loop spans 16 amino acids. The V segment lost 4 bases and the J segment 2 bases; nucleotides outside the gene matches: 8. Germline CDR1 reads SEHNR; CDR2 reads FQNEAQ (reference sequence). The CDR3 reads CASSSGRTGITDTQYF. CDR3 bases: TGTGCCAGCAGCTCCGGACGGACAGGGATCACAGATACGCAGTATTTT.

The CDR3 here is CASSQGLAGWDEQFF. CDR3 DNA sequence: TGTGCCAGCAGCCAGGGACTAGCGGGGTGGGATGAGCAGTTCTTC. The J gene is TRBJ2-1, the V gene TRBV5-6, with 13 bases that match TRBD2. The V segment lost 4 bases and the J segment 8 bases; nucleotides outside the gene matches: 6. CDR3 length: 15 amino acids. Germline CDR1 reads SGHDT; CDR2 reads YYEEEE. The whole variable domain, filled in from reference TRBV5-6 and TRBJ2-1, reads DAGVTQSPTHLIKTRGQQVTLRCSPKSGHDTVSWYQQALGQGPQFIFQYYEEEERQRGNFPDRFSGHQFPNYSSELNVNALLLGDSALYLCASSQGLAGWDEQFFGPGTRLTVL.

CDR3 sequence: CASSSLAGISTDTQYF. CDR3 sequence (DNA): TGTGCCAGCAGCTCTCTAGCGGGTATTAGCACAGATACGCAGTATTTT. The rearrangement joins TRBV7-8 to TRBJ2-3; 8 bases align to TRBD2. Germline-derived CDR1 and CDR2 are SGHVS and FQNEAQ. This CDR3 region has 16 residues. The V and J ends lost 4 bases and 0 bases, in that order; junction bases with no gene match: 6.

The rearrangement links TRBV19 to TRBJ1-1; D may be TRBD1 (5 bases). The CDR3 covers 14 residues. With 3 bases removed from V and 5 bases from J, the gap between germline ends came to 13 bases. The germline V gene encodes CDR1 LNHDA and CDR2 SQIVND (reference sequence). The CDR3 loop reads CASSIGFGGTEAFF. Here the CDR3 DNA reads TGTGCCAGTAGTATCGGCTTCGGGGGTACTGAAGCTTTCTTT.

V gene TRBV6-6 combines with J gene TRBJ2-2, with D possibly matching TRBD1 (6 bases). Germline assignment: CDR1 MNHNY and CDR2 SVGAGI (reference sequence). V lost 6 bases to trimming and J lost 0 bases, with 14 bases between them. The CDR3 sequence is 16 residues long. For the CDR3, the DNA is TGTGCCAGCAGCGATGGCAGGGGAGCGAACACCGGGGAGCTGTTTTTT. Protein sequence: CASSDGRGANTGELFF.

The table lists this clone with a count of one. J is TRBJ2-3 and V is TRBV19; the match to TRBD2 covers 7 bases. The CDR3 totals 13 residues. Trimming removed 8 bases from V and 5 bases from J; junction bases left unmatched: 7. Looked up from germline, CDR1 is LNHDA and CDR2 is SQIVND (reference sequence). The CDR3 coding sequence is TGTGCCAGTGGTCAGACTAGCTTAGATACGCAGTATTTT. Protein sequence: CASGQTSLDTQYF.

J is TRBJ2-3 and V is TRBV9; D is uncertain. Germline V gives CDR1 SGDLS, CDR2 YYNGEE. V lost 3 bases to trimming and J lost 3 bases, with 5 bases between them. The CDR3 length is 12 residues. In DNA form, the CDR3 reads TGTGCCAGCAGCGCTTATACAGATACGCAGTATTTT. It encodes CASSAYTDTQYF.

The V call is TRBV9, the J call TRBJ1-3, with D tentatively TRBD1 (5 bases). Per germline, CDR1 SGDLS and CDR2 YYNGEE. V was clipped by 3 bases and J by 4 bases, with 17 bases between them. The CDR3 is 16 residues long. CDR3 protein: CASSAQASTKGNTIYF. The DNA for the CDR3 is TGTGCCAGCAGCGCACAGGCTTCGACGAAAGGAAACACCATATATTTT.

The CDR3 region has the DNA TGTGCCAGCAGTGAGAAAGGGGGCGCACCCGGCACTGAAGCTTTCTTT. The encoded protein is CASSEKGGAPGTEAFF. V usage is TRBV6-4 and J usage is TRBJ1-1, with 7 nucleotides matching TRBD1. V dropped 3 bases and J dropped 4; count of bases not matched to a gene: 11. CDR3 length: 16 residues. Germline lookup yields CDR1 MRHNA and CDR2 SNTAGT.

This clone was detected a few times. V gene TRBV6-5 combines with J gene TRBJ1-2, with 8 bases identical to TRBD1. J gave up 8 bases and V 6 bases, and 8 bases lay outside the gene matches. From germline, CDR1 is MNHEY and CDR2 SVGAGI. This CDR3 has 13 amino acids. CDR3 nucleotides: TGTGCCAGCAGACGACAGGGGATTGGCGGCTACACCTTC. Translating gives CASRRQGIGGYTF.

The chain employs TRBV30 and TRBJ1-5; D not resolved. Germline CDR1 reads GTSNPN; CDR2 reads SVGIG (reference sequence). The CDR3 extends over 14 amino acids. Trimming took 0 bases from V and 3 from J, leaving 9 bases between them. The CDR3 loop is CAWSVGETNQPQHF. In nucleotides, the CDR3 is TGTGCCTGGAGTGTTGGAGAAACCAATCAGCCCCAGCATTTT.

The rearrangement joins TRBV30 to TRBJ1-1; a possible D gene is TRBD1 (6 bases). The V end lost 1 base, the J end lost 1 base, and 16 bases lay between the germline ends. The CDR3 consists of 16 residues. The germline gives CDR1 GTSNPN, CDR2 SVGIG (reference sequence). The CDR3 bases are TGTGCCTGGAGTGCCATAGGGGGGGGTTGGAACACTGAAGCTTTCTTT. Protein: CAWSAIGGGWNTEAFF.

The V and J genes are TRBV19 and TRBJ2-3; TRBD2 agrees at 14 bases. V lost 3 bases, J lost 1 base, and 6 bases stayed unmatched. This CDR3 has 18 amino acids. The germline CDR1 and CDR2 sequences are LNHDA and SQIVND (reference sequence). CDR3 amino acids: CASSMGLAGVWGTDTQYF. The CDR3 DNA reads as TGTGCCAGTAGTATGGGACTAGCGGGGGTGTGGGGCACAGATACGCAGTATTTT.

The rearrangement joins TRBV9 to TRBJ1-5; a weak D match, TRBD1 (5 bases). Germline V gene lookup returns CDR1 SGDLS and CDR2 YYNGEE. Trimming took off 6 bases at V and 5 bases at J, with 18 bases between the two ends. The CDR3 loop spans 15 amino acids. The CDR3 is CASTRSDRSDQPQHF. CDR3 DNA: TGTGCCAGCACCCGCTCAGACAGAAGCGATCAGCCCCAGCATTTT.

The chain has TRBV4-3 and TRBJ1-1, with D possibly being TRBD1 (5 bases). The V gene lost 1 base and the J gene lost 1 base, with 13 bases spanning the gap. Per germline, CDR1 LGHNA and CDR2 YSLEER. The CDR3 has 16 residues. The CDR3 protein is CASSQGTRIRNTEAFF. The CDR3 DNA follows: TGCGCCAGCAGCCAAGGGACAAGGATCCGGAACACTGAAGCTTTCTTT.